The TCR beta chain under discussion was sequenced for a study of blood T cells in healthy people across ages. The use of a sample-barcoded 5' primer and a J-beta primer mix characterized a second PCR of roughly 6 to 11 cycles. TCRdb ran MiXCR on the 5' RACE reads and lists one entry per CDR3 protein. Among under 2,000,000 distinct CDR3 sequences listed, 40% to 55% were seen once. Germline loops: CDR1 SQVTM, CDR2 ANQGSEA. After removal of 3 bases from V and 6 bases from J, the junction contained 6 bases not matched to a gene. The CDR3 contains 13 residues. The chain links TRBV29-1 to TRBJ2-7; 9 nucleotides match TRBD1. The sequence derives from a woman in her forties in good health. Sequencing was performed on blood. CDR3 region: CSVEGQGTIEQYF. The CDR3 bases are TGCAGCGTTGAGGGACAGGGAACGATCGAGCAGTACTTC.